The 15 T cell receptor beta chains listed next were all sequenced from one sample in a study of T cell changes during pregnancy in multiple sclerosis (dated by TCRdb to between 2018 and 2021). Libraries came from the immunoSEQ multiplex PCR assay. The table was pulled from immuneACCESS by TCRdb, which kept in-frame rearrangements only. Such tables lose some clones; where checked, under half of the loss comes from unresolved V genes, and the rest has no known cause. The sample contains 38,000 or so clones, around nine tenths of them found a single time. Roughly 1.2% of the sample rests with the top ten. The source was peripheral blood, collected before pregnancy. The receptor set was obtained from a female donor with multiple sclerosis, enrolled in a pregnancy study.

This clone occurred once. This chain uses TRBV7-9 with TRBJ1-5; tentative D call: TRBD1 (6 bases). This CDR3 spans 13 amino acids. The V end was cut by 6 bases, the J end by 5 bases, with 11 bases between. Germline loops: CDR1 SEHNR, CDR2 FQNEAQ (reference sequence). As DNA, the CDR3 is TGTGCCAGCAGGGACAGCGCAGATCAGCCCCAGCATTTT. Encoded protein: CASRDSADQPQHF.

The chain has TRBV21-1 and TRBJ1-5; TRBD1, as called in the table, went unchecked against the DNA. TRBV21-1 is deemed a pseudogene. This CDR3 is built from 18 residues. The CDR3 bases are TGTGCCAGCAGCAACAACCGGGACAGGGGTCGTGGCAATCAGCCCCAGCATTTT. This encodes CASSNNRDRGRGNQPQHF.

V usage is TRBV29-1 and J usage is TRBJ2-7; 9 positions agree with TRBD2. V gave up 3 bases and J gave up 3 bases; unmatched junction bases: 9. From germline, CDR1 is SQVTM and CDR2 ANQGSEA. The CDR3 length is 15 residues. The CDR3 sequence is CSVDDEASGNYEQYF. DNA of the CDR3: TGCAGCGTTGACGATGAGGCTAGCGGGAACTACGAGCAGTACTTC.

The chain carries TRBV4-1 and TRBJ2-2, with a weak D call TRBD2 (5 bases). V shed 5 bases and J shed 1 base, with 14 bases lying between them. The CDR3 is made up of 16 amino acids. Per the germline V gene, CDR1 is MGHRA and CDR2 is YSYEKL. The chain's CDR3 is CASSALTDWNTGELFF. CDR3 bases: TGCGCCAGCAGCGCCTTGACGGACTGGAACACCGGGGAGCTGTTTTTT.

The V call is TRBV2, the J call TRBJ2-7; TRBD1 might be the D (5 bases). CDR1 and CDR2 (germline): SNHLY, FYNNEI. The CDR3 totals 16 residues. V was pared by 7 bases and J by 2 bases, with 21 bases between. CDR3 protein: CASIPRVMVKTYEQYF. The CDR3 coding sequence is TGTGCCAGCATTCCCAGGGTTATGGTAAAAACCTACGAGCAGTACTTC.

The chain is built from TRBV6-6 and TRBJ2-5, with 10 bases fitting TRBD2. Germline CDR1 and CDR2: MNHNY and SVGAGI (reference sequence). J was trimmed by 5 bases and V by 6 bases; bases with no gene match: 12. This CDR3 region has 16 residues. DNA for the CDR3: TGTGCCAGCAGAACCTGGAGCGGGAGGGCCAGGGAGACCCAGTACTTC. Translated: CASRTWSGRARETQYF.

This rearrangement joins TRBV11-3 to TRBJ2-1; no firm D call. This CDR3 is 13 amino acids long. V lost 2 bases and J lost 6, with 8 bases in between. Germline CDR1 is SGHNT and CDR2 is YENEEA. The CDR3 loop reads CASSLPTSNEQFF. The CDR3 DNA reads TGTGCCAGCAGCTTACCTACTTCCAATGAGCAGTTCTTC.

This chain uses TRBV19 with TRBJ2-3; 13 positions match TRBD2. The CDR3 totals 18 residues. CDR1 and CDR2 (germline): LNHDA, SQIVND (reference sequence). V gave up 6 bases and J gave up 0 bases; unmatched junction bases: 9. CDR3 sequence reads: CASSETSGRIRSTDTQYF. The CDR3 nucleotides are TGTGCCAGTAGCGAGACTAGCGGGAGGATCCGAAGCACAGATACGCAGTATTTT.

The V and J genes are TRBV4-2 and TRBJ1-5; 7 bases agree with TRBD1. Germline lookup yields CDR1 LGHNA and CDR2 YNFKEQ. The CDR3 spans 15 residues. V lost 0 bases to trimming and J lost 3 bases; unmatched junction nucleotides: 2. The CDR3 DNA sequence: TGTGCCAGCAGCCAAGAGACAGGGAACAATCAGCCCCAGCATTTT. Protein: CASSQETGNNQPQHF.

For the CDR3, the DNA is TGCGCCAGCAGCTTGGAGGCTACGGGCTATGGCTACACCTTC. This gives the protein CASSLEATGYGYTF. V gene TRBV5-1 combines with J gene TRBJ1-2; D is undetermined. The CDR3 is made up of 14 amino acids. Germline V gene sequence: CDR1 SGHRS, CDR2 YFSETQ. The V and J ends lost 0 bases and 4 bases respectively, with 10 bases between them.

A word on this clone: At the DNA level, this CDR3 is encoded by other sequences in the same sample as well. The chain carries TRBV29-1 and TRBJ2-7; TRBD1 matches at 9 bases. V was pared by 6 bases and J by 2 bases, with 8 bases of the junction left unmatched. CDR3 size: 14 residues. In germline, CDR1 is SQVTM, CDR2 ANQGSEA. The CDR3 is CSVIPGQGTYEQYF. The CDR3 DNA follows: TGCAGCGTCATTCCGGGACAGGGTACCTACGAGCAGTACTTC.

V usage is TRBV30 and J usage is TRBJ2-7, with TRBD1 matching over 9 bases. Germline lookup yields CDR1 GTSNPN and CDR2 SVGIG (reference sequence). Unmatched junction bases numbered 5, after V lost 8 bases and J lost 0 bases. This CDR3 is built from 13 residues. CDR3 amino acids: CAGTGTDSYEQYF. The CDR3 nucleotides read TGTGCCGGGACAGGGACAGACTCCTACGAGCAGTACTTC.

Note on this clone: An end of the junction differs from the germline gene, which may be a read error. The chain recombines TRBV11-2 with TRBJ2-7; 7 bases match TRBD1. CDR1 and CDR2 (germline): SGHAT, FQNNGV. This CDR3 region has 14 residues. CDR3 loop: CASSPELTGENVCF. For the CDR3, the DNA is TGTGCCAGCAGCCCAGAACTAACAGGGGAAAATGTGTGCTTC.

V usage is TRBV5-1 and J usage is TRBJ2-3, with 12 nucleotides matching TRBD2. The CDR3 has 17 amino acids. Germline V CDR1 and CDR2: SGHRS, YFSETQ. The V segment lost 3 bases and the J segment 2 bases; nucleotides outside the gene matches: 7. As DNA, the CDR3 is TGCGCCAGCAGCTCCGGGCTAGCGGGAGGGTCCACAGATACGCAGTATTTT. Translated, it gives CASSSGLAGGSTDTQYF.

This rearrangement joins TRBV6-5 to TRBJ1-1, with D perhaps matching TRBD1 (6 bases). Trimming shortened V by 5 bases and J by 3 bases, and 13 bases separated the two germline ends. This CDR3 region has 14 residues. Germline V gene lookup returns CDR1 MNHEY and CDR2 SVGAGI. The CDR3 coding sequence is TGTGCCAGCAGTCAAGAGGGGGTGTACACTGAAGCTTTCTTT. Residues: CASSQEGVYTEAFF.